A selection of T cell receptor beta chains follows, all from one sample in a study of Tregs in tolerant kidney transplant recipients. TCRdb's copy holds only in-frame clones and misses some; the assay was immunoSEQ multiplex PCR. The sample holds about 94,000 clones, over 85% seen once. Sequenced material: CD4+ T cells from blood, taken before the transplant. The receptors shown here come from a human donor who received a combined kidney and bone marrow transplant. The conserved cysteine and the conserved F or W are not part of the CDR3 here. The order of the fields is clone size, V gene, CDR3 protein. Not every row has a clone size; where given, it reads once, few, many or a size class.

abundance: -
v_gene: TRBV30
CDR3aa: AWSVIEETQY

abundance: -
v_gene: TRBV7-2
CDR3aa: ASSLVGSDTQY

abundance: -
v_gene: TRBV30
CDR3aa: AWTRTDNYGYT

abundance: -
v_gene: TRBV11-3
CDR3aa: ASSGAFLGEQY

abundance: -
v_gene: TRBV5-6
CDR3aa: ASSLTRAGIPF

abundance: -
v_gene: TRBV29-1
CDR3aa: SVGTGVSDTEAF

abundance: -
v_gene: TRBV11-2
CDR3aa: ASSSTPGLAGGKTQY

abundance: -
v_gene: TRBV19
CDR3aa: ASSIDWGGSTGNTIY

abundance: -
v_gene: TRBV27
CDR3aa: ASSVGTGVDIYGYT

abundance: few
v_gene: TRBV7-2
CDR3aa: ASSRIAGVDEQY

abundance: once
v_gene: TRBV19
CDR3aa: ASRSGRWGTGELF

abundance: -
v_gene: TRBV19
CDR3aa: ASSISPVFSGNTIY

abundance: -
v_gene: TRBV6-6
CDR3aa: ASKKSPIGRAYEQY

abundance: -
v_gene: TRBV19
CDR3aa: ASSITSGQETQY

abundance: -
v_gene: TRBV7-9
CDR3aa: ASSLWASAAIQY

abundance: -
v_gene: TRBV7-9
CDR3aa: ASSPLSGRAFSSYNEQF

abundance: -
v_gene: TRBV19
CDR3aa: ASTKQVTSGPQH

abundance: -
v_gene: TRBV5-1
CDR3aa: ASSLEGDYGYT

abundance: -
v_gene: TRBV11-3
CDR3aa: ASGSARKYEQY

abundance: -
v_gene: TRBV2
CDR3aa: ASSEEGLAALNTGELF

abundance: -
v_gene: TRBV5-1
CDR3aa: ASSLVTPGWTADRGRSVRTEAF

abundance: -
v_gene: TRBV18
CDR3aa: ASSPDRETYNEQF

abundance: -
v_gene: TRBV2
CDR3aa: ASSRGHNYGYT

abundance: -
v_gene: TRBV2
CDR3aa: ASIDRGYSEQY

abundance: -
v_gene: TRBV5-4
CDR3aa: ASSLGGTANYGYT

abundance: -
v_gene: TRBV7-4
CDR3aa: ASSFFPGQGVMHEAF

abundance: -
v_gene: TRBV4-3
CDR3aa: ASSRGRAYEQY

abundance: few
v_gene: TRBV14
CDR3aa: ASSPTSGGGETQY

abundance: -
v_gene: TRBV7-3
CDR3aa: ASSPLGGGADTQY

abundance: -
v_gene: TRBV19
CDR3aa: ASRTTGQGLLSGNTIY

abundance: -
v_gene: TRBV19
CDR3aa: ASSIRGLSGANVLT

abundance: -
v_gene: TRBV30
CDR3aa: AWSVLLSSGEGTF

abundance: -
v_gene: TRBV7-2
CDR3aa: ASSRQRNTGELF

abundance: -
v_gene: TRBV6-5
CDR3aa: ASSRLAGSYEQY

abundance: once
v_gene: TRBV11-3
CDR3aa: ASSYSSTGELF

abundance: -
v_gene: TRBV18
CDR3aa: ASSPTGSYIGSHTGELF

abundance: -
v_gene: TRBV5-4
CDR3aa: ASSNRGEADTQY

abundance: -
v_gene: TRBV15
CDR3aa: ATSRDRYGYGYT

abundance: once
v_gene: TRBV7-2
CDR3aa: ASSSKGGLSYEQY

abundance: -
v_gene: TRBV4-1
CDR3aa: ASSQEAPAGGSNQPQH

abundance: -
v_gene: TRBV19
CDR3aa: ASRPRGLAADTQY

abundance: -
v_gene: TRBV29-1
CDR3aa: SVERTGEGEAF

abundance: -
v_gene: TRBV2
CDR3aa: ASSAGHLYGYT

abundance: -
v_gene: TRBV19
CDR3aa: ASSPLAENTGELF

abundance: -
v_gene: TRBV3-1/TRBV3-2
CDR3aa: ASSQSLD

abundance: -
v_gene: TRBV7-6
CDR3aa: ASSLVLGGGAETQY

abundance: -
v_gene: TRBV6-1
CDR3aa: ASSDRDRGWYT

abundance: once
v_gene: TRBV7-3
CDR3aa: ASSSSTGDNSPLH

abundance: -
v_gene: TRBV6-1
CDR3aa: ASSAYYRDRVSYNEQF

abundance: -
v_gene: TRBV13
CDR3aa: ASSVQGAGETQY

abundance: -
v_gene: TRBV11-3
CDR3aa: ASSSPTGLTDTQY

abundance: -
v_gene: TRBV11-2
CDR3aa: ASSLSGQRANTEAF